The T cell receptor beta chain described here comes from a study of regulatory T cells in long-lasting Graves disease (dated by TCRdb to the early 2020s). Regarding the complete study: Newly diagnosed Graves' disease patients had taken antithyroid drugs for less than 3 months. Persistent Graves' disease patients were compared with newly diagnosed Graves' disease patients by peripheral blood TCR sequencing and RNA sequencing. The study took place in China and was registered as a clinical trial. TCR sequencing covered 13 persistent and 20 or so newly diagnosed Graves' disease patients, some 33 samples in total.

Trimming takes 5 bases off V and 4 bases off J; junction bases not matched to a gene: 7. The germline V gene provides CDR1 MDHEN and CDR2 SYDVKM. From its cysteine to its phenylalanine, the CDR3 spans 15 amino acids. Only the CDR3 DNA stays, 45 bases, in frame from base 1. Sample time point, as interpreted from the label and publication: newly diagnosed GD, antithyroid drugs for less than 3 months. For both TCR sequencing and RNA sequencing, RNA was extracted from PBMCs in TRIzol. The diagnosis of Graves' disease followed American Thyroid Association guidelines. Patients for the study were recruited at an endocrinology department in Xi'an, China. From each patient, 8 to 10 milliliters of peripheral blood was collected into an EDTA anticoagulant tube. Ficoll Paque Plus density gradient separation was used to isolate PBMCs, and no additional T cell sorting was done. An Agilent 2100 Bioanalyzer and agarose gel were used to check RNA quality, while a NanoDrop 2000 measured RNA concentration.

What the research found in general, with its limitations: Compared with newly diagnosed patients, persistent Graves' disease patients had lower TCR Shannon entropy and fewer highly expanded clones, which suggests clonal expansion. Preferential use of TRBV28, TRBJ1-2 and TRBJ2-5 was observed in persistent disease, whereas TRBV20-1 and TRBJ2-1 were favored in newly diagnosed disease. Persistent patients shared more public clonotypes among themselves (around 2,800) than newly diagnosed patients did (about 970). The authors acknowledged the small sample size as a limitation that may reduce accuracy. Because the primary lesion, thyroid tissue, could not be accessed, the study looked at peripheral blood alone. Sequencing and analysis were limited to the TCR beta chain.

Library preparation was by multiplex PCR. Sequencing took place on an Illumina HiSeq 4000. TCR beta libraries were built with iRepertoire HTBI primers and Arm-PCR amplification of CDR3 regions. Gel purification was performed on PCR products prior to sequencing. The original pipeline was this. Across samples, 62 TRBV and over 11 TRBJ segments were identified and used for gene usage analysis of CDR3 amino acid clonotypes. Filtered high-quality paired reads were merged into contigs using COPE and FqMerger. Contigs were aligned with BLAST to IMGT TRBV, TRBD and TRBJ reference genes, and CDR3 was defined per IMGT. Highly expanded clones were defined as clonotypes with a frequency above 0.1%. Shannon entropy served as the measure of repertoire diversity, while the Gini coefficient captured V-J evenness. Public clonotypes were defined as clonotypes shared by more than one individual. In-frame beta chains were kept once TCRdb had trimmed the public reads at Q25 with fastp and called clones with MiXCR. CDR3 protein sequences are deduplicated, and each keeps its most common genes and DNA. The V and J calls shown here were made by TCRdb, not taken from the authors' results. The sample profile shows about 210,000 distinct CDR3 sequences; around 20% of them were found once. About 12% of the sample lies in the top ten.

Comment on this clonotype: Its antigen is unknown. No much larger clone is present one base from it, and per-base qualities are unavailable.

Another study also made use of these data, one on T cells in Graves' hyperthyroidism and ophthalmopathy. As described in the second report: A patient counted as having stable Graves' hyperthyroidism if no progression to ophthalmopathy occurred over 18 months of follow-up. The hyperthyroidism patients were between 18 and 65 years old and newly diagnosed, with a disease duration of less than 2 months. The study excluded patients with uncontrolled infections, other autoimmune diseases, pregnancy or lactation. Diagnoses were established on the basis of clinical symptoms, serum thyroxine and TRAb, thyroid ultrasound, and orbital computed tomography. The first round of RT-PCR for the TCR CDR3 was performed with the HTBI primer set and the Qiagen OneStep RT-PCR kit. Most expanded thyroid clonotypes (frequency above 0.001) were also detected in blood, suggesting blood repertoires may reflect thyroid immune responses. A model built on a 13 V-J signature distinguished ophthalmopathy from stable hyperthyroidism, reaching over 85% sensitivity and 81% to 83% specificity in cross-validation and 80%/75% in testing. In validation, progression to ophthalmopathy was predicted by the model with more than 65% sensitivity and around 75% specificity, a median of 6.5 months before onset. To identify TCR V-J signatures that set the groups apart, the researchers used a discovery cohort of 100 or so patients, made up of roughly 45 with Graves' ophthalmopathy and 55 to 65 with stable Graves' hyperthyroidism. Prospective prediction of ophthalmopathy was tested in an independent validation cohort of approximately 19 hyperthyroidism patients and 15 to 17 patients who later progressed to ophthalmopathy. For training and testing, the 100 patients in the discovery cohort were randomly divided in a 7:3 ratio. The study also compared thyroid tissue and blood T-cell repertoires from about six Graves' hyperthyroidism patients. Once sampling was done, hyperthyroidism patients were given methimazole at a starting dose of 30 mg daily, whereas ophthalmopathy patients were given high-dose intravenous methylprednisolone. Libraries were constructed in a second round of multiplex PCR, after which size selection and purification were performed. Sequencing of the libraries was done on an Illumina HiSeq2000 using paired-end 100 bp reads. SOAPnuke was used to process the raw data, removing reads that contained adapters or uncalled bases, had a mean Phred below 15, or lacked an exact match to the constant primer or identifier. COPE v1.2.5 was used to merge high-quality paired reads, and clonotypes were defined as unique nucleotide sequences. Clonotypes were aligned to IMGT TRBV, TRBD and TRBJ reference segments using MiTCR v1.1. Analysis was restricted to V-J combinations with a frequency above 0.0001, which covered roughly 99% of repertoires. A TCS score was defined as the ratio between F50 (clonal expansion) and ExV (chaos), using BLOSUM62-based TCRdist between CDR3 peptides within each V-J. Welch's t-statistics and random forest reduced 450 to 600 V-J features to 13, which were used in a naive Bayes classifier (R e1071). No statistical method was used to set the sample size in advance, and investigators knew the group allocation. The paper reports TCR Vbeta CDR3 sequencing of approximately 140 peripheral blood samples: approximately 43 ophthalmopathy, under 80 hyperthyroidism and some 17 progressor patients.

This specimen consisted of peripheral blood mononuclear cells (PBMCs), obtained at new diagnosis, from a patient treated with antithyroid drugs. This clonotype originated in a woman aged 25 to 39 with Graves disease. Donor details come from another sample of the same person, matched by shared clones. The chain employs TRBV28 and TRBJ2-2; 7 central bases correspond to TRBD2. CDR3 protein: CASSSGGGRTGELFF. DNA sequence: TGTGCCAGCAGTAGTGGGGGGGGACGCACCGGGGAGCTGTTTTTT.